This T cell receptor beta chain derives from a study of blood T cell repertoires in COVID-19. V lost 3 bases and J lost 5, with 19 bases in between. Germline V gene sequence: CDR1 DFQATT, CDR2 SNEGSKA (reference sequence). This CDR3 has 15 residues. Produced via immunoSEQ multiplex PCR; TCRdb's table is partial and in-frame only. The table has about 180,000 clones, roughly 77% seen once. This sequence originates from a woman of 80 years or more with COVID-19, enrolled during active disease. The chain links TRBV20-1 to TRBJ2-5, with a weak D call TRBD2 (6 bases). Input material: peripheral blood. CDR3 bases: TGCAGTGCTAGTCGCGGGGAGGCCGCGGGGGAGACCCAGTACTTC. It yields the protein CSASRGEAAGETQYF.